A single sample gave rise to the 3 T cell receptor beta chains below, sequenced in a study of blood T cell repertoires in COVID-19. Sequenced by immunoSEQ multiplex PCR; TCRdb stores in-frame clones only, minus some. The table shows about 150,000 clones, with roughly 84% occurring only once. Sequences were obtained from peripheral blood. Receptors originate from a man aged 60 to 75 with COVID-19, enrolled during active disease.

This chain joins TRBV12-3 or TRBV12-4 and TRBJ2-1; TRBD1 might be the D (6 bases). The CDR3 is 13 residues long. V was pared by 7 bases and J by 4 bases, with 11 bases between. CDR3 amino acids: CASTLDSYNEQFF. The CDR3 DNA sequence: TGTGCCAGCACATTGGACAGTTACAATGAGCAGTTCTTC.

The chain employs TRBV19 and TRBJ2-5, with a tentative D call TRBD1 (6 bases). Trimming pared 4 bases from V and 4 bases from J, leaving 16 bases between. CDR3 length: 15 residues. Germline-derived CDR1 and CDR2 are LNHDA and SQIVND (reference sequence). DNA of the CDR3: TGTGCCAGTAGTACTCAAACAGGGTTACGAGAGACCCAGTACTTC. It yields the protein CASSTQTGLRETQYF.

The CDR3 nucleotides are TGTGCCAGCAGCCCTGATGGAGGGCCCTACGAGCAGTACTTC. Its protein product is CASSPDGGPYEQYF. The chain couples TRBV3-1 (or the pseudogene TRBV3-2) to TRBJ2-7; the D gene is possibly TRBD2 (6 bases). There are 14 residues in the CDR3. Germline lookup yields CDR1 LGHDT and CDR2 YNNKEL (reference sequence). V lost 4 bases to trimming and J lost 2 bases, with 12 bases between them.